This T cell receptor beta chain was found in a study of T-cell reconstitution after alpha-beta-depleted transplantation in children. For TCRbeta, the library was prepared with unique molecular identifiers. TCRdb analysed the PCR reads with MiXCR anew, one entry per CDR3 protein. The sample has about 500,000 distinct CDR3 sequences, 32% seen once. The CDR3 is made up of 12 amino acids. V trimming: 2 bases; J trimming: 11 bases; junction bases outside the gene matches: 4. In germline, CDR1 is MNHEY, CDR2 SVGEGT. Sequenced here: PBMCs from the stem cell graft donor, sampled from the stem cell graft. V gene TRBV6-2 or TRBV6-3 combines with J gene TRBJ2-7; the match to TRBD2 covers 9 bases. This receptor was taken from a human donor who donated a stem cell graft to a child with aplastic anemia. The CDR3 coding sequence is TGTGCCAGCAGTTACACCGGGACTAGCAAGTACGTC. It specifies CASSYTGTSKYV.